This TCR beta chain was identified in a study of blood T cells in healthy people across ages. V dropped 4 bases and J dropped 3 bases, with 13 bases sitting between them. CDR1 and CDR2 from the germline V gene are SGHVS and FQNEAQ. The CDR3 length is 15 residues. Then a second PCR, running roughly 7 to 11 cycles, was carried out with a sample-barcoded 5' primer and a J-beta primer mix. With 12 random nucleotides, a template-switch adaptor tagged each individual cDNA molecule. Every sample gave at least 3 million paired-end reads containing CDR3. TCRdb re-derived calls from the 5' RACE reads in MiXCR, one entry per CDR3 protein. Among around 500,000 distinct CDR3 sequences listed, roughly 48% were seen once. Worth noting for this clonotype: Antigen: not known.

General study points: There was a strong correlation between TCR beta diversity and naive T cell percentage. It was held that diversity estimates obtained from one million T cells represented underestimates.

The receptor's source is an elderly man in good health. The V call is TRBV7-8, the J call TRBJ2-1; D assignment may be TRBD1 or TRBD2 (6 bases each). The sample comprised blood. CDR3 coding DNA: TGTGCCAGCAGCTCTAGGGGGGCGCTCTACAATGAGCAGTTCTTC. Translation gives CASSSRGALYNEQFF. Full variable domain (outside the CDR3, taken from reference TRBV7-8 and TRBJ2-1): GAGVSQSPRYKVAKRGQDVALRCDPISGHVSLFWYQQALGQGPEFLTYFQNEAQLDKSGLPSDRFFAERPEGSVSTLKIQRTQQEDSAVYLCASSSRGALYNEQFFGPGTRLTVL.